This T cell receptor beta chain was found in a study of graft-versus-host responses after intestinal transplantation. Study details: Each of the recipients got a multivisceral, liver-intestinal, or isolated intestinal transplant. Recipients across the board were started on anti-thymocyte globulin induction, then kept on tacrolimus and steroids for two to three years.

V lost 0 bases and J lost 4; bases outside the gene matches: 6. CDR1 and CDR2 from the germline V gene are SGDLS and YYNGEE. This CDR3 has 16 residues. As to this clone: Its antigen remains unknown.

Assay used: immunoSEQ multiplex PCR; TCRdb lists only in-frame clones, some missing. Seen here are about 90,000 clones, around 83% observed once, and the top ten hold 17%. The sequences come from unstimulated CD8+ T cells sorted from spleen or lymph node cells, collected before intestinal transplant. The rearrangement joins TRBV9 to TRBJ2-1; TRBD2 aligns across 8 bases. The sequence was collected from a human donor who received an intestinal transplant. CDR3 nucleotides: TGTGCCAGCAGCGTAGATATAGCGGGGAAATACAATGAGCAGTTCTTC. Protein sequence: CASSVDIAGKYNEQFF.